A selection of T cell receptor beta chains follows, all from one sample in a study of blood T cell repertoires in COVID-19. The repertoire was sequenced with immunoSEQ multiplex PCR; TCRdb's copy has only in-frame clones and lacks some. The sample contains some 130,000 clones, around 85% of which appear only once. The material sequenced was peripheral blood. The origin of the receptors is a woman between 50 and 59 years old with acute or convalescent COVID-19. The conserved cysteine and the conserved F or W are not part of the CDR3 here. Fields, in order: J gene, clone size, V gene, CDR3 protein. A clone size is listed for some rows: how often the clone was seen (once, few, many), or a class if it is expanded.

j_call: TRBJ1-1
clone_size: once
v_call: TRBV18
cdr3_aa: ASSPPNSRDEAF

j_call: TRBJ1-5
clone_size: -
v_call: TRBV5-6
cdr3_aa: ASSPGQVNQPQH

j_call: TRBJ1-1
clone_size: -
v_call: TRBV19
cdr3_aa: ASSLRGQLTEAF

j_call: TRBJ2-7
clone_size: -
v_call: TRBV6-2/TRBV6-3
cdr3_aa: ASSYGLYYEQY

j_call: TRBJ2-7
clone_size: -
v_call: TRBV27
cdr3_aa: ASSSTGGLGEQY

j_call: TRBJ1-3
clone_size: -
v_call: TRBV30
cdr3_aa: AWSVRGSLSGNTIY

j_call: TRBJ2-1
clone_size: -
v_call: TRBV13
cdr3_aa: ASSPTGLAGGPYNEQF

j_call: TRBJ1-2
clone_size: -
v_call: TRBV30
cdr3_aa: AWKNTRTGQGNYGYT

j_call: TRBJ1-4
clone_size: -
v_call: TRBV28
cdr3_aa: ATASGQGFRGKLF

j_call: TRBJ1-1
clone_size: -
v_call: TRBV5-1
cdr3_aa: ASSPGGLNTEAF

j_call: TRBJ2-4
clone_size: once
v_call: TRBV15
cdr3_aa: ATRDSKNIQY

j_call: TRBJ1-4
clone_size: few
v_call: TRBV27
cdr3_aa: ASSAGHGRGNNEKLF

j_call: TRBJ2-7
clone_size: -
v_call: TRBV6-5
cdr3_aa: ASSYDTYEQY

j_call: TRBJ1-5
clone_size: few
v_call: TRBV6-1
cdr3_aa: ASSGESILSRNQPQH

j_call: TRBJ1-4
clone_size: once
v_call: TRBV7-9
cdr3_aa: ASSRDLNGEKLF

j_call: TRBJ2-1
clone_size: -
v_call: TRBV11-2
cdr3_aa: ASSLLAGGSSHNEQF

j_call: TRBJ2-1
clone_size: -
v_call: TRBV9
cdr3_aa: ASSVGASGGFYNEQF

j_call: TRBJ1-2
clone_size: -
v_call: TRBV7-2
cdr3_aa: ASSPQGRISPGYT

j_call: TRBJ1-1
clone_size: -
v_call: TRBV28
cdr3_aa: ASSLTVTEAF

j_call: TRBJ2-7
clone_size: -
v_call: TRBV6-5
cdr3_aa: ATRRSEFGEQY

j_call: TRBJ1-1
clone_size: -
v_call: TRBV29-1
cdr3_aa: SVATGFVEAF

j_call: TRBJ1-2
clone_size: -
v_call: TRBV2
cdr3_aa: ASSVRPTGEDYGYT

j_call: TRBJ2-3
clone_size: -
v_call: TRBV9
cdr3_aa: ASSVRQSTDTQY

j_call: TRBJ2-7
clone_size: once
v_call: TRBV11-2
cdr3_aa: ASSLDWAGAYEQY

j_call: TRBJ1-1
clone_size: -
v_call: TRBV29-1
cdr3_aa: SVEDLRAEAF

j_call: TRBJ2-6
clone_size: -
v_call: TRBV19
cdr3_aa: ASRIQGSGANVLT

j_call: TRBJ1-1
clone_size: once
v_call: TRBV18
cdr3_aa: ASSPSGVTEAF

j_call: TRBJ2-3
clone_size: once
v_call: TRBV11-3
cdr3_aa: ASSLYGPGKTDTQY

j_call: TRBJ2-3
clone_size: -
v_call: TRBV7-2
cdr3_aa: ASSPSGASTDTQY

j_call: TRBJ2-7
clone_size: few
v_call: TRBV18
cdr3_aa: ASSPRDSTYEQY

j_call: TRBJ1-3
clone_size: -
v_call: TRBV19
cdr3_aa: ASSDLQGASGNTIY

j_call: TRBJ2-5
clone_size: -
v_call: TRBV5-1
cdr3_aa: ASSLTSSETQY

j_call: TRBJ2-7
clone_size: -
v_call: TRBV9
cdr3_aa: ASSVAASGGAYEQY